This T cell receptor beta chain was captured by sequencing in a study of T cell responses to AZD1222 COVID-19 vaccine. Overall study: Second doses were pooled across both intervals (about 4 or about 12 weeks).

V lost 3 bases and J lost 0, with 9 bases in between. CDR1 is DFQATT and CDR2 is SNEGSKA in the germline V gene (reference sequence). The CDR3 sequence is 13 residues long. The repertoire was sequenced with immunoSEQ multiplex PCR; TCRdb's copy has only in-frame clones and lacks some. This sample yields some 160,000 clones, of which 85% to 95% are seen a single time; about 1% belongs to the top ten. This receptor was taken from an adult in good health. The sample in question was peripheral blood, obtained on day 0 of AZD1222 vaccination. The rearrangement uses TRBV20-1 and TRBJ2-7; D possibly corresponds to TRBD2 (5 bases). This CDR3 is CSASRGSSYEQYF. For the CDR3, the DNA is TGCAGTGCTAGTCGGGGTAGCTCCTACGAGCAGTACTTC.